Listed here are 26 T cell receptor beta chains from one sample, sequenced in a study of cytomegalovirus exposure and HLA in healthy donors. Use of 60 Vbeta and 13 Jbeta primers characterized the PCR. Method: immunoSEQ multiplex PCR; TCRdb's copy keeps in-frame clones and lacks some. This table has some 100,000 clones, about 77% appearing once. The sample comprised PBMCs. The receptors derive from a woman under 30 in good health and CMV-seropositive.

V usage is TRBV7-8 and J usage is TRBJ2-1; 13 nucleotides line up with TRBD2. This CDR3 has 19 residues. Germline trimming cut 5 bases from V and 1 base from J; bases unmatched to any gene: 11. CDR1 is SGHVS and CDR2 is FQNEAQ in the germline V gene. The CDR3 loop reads CASSGTGLAGVLSYNEQFF. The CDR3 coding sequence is TGTGCCAGCAGCGGGACAGGACTAGCGGGAGTGTTGTCCTACAATGAGCAGTTCTTC.

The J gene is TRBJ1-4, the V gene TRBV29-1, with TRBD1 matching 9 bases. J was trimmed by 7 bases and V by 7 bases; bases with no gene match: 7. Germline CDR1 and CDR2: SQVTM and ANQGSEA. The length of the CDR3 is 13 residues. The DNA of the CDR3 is TGCAGCGGAGCACAGGGGGCCTTTGAAAAACTGTTTTTT. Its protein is CSGAQGAFEKLFF.

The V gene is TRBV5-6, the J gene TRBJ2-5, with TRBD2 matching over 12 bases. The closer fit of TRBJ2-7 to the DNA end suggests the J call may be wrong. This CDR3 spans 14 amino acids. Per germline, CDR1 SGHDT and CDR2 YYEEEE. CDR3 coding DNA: TGTGCCAGCAGCTCTAGCGGGAGGGCCTACGAGCAGTACTTC. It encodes CASSSSGRAYEQYF.

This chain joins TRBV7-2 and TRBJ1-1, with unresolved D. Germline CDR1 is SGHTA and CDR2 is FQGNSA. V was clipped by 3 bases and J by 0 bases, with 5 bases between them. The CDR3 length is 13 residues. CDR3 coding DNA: TGTGCCAGCAGCTTGGAGTTGAACACTGAAGCTTTCTTT. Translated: CASSLELNTEAFF.

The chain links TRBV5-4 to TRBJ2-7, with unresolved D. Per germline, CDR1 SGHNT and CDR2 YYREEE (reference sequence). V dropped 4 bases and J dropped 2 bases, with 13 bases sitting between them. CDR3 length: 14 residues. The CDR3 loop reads CASSLGFGAYEQYF. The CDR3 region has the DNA TGTGCCAGCAGCCTCGGGTTCGGCGCCTACGAGCAGTACTTC.

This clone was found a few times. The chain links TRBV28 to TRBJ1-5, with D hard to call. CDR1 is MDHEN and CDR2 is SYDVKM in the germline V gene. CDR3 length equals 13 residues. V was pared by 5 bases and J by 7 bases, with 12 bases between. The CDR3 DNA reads TGTGCCAGCAGTCTCACCTATACCCAGCCCCAGCATTTT. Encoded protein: CASSLTYTQPQHF.

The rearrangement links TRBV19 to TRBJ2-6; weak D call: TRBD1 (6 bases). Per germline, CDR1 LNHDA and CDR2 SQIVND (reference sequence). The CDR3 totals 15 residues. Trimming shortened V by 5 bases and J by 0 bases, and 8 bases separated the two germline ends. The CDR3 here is CASSLQGSGANVLTF. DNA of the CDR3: TGTGCCAGTAGTTTACAGGGCTCTGGGGCCAACGTCCTGACTTTC.

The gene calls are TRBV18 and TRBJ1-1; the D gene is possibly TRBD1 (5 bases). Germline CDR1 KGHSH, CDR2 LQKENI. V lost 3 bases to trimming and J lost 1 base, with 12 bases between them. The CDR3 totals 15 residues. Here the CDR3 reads CASSPGGGTNTEAFF. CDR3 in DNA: TGTGCCAGCTCACCTGGGGGGGGGACGAACACTGAAGCTTTCTTT.

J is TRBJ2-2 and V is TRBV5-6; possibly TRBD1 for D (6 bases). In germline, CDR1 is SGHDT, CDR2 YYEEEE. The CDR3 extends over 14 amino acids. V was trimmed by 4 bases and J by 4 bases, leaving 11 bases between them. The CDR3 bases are TGTGCCAGCAGCAGGGGGTCGAGCACCGGGGAGCTGTTTTTT. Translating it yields CASSRGSSTGELFF.

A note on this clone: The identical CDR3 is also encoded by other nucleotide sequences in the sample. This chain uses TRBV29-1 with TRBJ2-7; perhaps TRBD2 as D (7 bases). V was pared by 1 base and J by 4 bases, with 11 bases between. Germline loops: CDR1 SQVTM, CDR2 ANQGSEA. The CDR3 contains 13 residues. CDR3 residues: CSVEVGRGYEQYF. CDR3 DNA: TGCAGCGTTGAAGTAGGGAGGGGGTACGAGCAGTACTTC.

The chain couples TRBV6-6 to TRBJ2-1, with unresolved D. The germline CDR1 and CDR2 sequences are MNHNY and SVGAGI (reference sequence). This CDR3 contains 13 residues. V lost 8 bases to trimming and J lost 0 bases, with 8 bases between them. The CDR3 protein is CASRFSSYNEQFF. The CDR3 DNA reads TGTGCCAGCCGGTTTAGCTCCTACAATGAGCAGTTCTTC.

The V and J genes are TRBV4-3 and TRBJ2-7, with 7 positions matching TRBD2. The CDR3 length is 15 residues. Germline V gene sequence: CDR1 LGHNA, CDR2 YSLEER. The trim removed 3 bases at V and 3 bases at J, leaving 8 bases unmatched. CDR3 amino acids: CASSQAASGIYEQYF. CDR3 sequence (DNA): TGCGCCAGCAGCCAGGCGGCTAGCGGAATCTACGAGCAGTACTTC.

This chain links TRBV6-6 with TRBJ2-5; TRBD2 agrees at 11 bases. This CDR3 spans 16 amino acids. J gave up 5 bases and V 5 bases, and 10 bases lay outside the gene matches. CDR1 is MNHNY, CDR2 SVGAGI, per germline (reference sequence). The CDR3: CASSRTSGSPMETQYF. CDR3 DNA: TGTGCCAGCAGTCGGACTAGCGGGTCCCCAATGGAGACCCAGTACTTC.

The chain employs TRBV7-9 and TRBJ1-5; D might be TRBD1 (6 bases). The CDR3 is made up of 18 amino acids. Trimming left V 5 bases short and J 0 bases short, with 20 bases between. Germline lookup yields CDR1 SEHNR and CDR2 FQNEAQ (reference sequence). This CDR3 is CASSPTQGGDSSNQPQHF. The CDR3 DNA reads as TGTGCCAGCAGCCCTACACAGGGAGGGGACTCTAGCAATCAGCCCCAGCATTTT.

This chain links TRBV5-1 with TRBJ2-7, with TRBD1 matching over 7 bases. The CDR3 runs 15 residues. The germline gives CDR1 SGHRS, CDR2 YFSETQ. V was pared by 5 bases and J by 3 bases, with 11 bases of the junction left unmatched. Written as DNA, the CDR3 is TGCGCCAGCAGTCCCCGGACAGGAGAGGTCTACGAGCAGTACTTC. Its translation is CASSPRTGEVYEQYF.

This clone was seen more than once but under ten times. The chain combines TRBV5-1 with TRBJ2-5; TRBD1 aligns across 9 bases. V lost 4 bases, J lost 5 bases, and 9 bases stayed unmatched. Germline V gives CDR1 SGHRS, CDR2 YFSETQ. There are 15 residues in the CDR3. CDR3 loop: CASSRTGARQETQYF. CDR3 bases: TGCGCCAGCAGCCGGACAGGGGCCCGGCAGGAGACCCAGTACTTC.

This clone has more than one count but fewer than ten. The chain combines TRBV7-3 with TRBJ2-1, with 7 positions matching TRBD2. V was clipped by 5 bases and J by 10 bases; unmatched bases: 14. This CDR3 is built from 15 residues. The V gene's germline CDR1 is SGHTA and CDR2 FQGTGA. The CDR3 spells CASSRGLGHTIEQFF. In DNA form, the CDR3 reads TGTGCCAGCAGCCGAGGACTAGGACACACTATCGAGCAGTTCTTC.

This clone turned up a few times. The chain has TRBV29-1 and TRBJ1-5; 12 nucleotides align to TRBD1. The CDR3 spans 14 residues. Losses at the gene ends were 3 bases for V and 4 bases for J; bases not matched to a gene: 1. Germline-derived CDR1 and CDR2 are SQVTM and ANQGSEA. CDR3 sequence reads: CSVEGQGANQPQHF. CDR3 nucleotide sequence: TGCAGCGTTGAGGGACAGGGGGCAAATCAGCCCCAGCATTTT.

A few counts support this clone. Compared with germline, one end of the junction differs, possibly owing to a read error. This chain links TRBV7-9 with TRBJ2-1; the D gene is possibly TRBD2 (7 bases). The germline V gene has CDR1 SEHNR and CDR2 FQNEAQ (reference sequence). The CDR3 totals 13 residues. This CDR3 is CASGGGSYDEQFF. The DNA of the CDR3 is TGTGCCTCCGGGGGCGGGAGCTACGATGAGCAGTTCTTC.

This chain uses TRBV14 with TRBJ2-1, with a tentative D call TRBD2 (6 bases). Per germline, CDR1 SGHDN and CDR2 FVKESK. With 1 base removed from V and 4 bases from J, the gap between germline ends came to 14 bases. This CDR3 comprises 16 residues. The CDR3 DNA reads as TGTGCCAGCAGCCAAGGAGTTGGGGCGGGATACAATGAGCAGTTCTTC. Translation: CASSQGVGAGYNEQFF.

Here the CDR3 reads CASSEDEGNAYEQYF. CDR3 nucleotides: TGTGCCAGCAGTGAAGATGAGGGTAATGCCTACGAGCAGTACTTC. The chain couples TRBV6-1 to TRBJ2-7; TRBD2 is a possible D gene (5 bases). This CDR3 has 15 amino acids. Germline lookup yields CDR1 MNHNS and CDR2 SASEGT. V was cut by 1 base and J by 2 bases, with 12 bases left in between.

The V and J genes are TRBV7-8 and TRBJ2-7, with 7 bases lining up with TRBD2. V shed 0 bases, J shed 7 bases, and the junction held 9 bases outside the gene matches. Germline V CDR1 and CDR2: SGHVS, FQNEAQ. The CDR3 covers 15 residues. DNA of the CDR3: TGTGCCAGCAGCTTAGCGGGAGGGGCACGGTTGGAGCAGTACTTC. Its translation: CASSLAGGARLEQYF.

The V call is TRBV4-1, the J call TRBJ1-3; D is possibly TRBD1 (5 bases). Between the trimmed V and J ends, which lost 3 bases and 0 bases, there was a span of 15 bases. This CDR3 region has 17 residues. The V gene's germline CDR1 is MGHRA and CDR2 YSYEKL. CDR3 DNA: TGCGCCAGCAGCCAGCAGGGCGGGAGCAACTCTGGAAACACCATATATTTT. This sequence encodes CASSQQGGSNSGNTIYF.

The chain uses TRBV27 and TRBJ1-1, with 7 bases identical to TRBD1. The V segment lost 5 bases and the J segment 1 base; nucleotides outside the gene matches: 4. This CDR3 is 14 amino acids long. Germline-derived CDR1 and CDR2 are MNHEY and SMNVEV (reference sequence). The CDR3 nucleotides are TGTGCCAGCAGTGCCCGGACAGGGAACACTGAAGCTTTCTTT. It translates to CASSARTGNTEAFF.

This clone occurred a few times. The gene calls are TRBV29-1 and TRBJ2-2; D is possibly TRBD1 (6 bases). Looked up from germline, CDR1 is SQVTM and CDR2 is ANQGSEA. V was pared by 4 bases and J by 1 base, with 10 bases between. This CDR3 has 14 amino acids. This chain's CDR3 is CSVGTGQNTGELFF. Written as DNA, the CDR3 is TGCAGCGTTGGTACGGGACAGAACACCGGGGAGCTGTTTTTT.

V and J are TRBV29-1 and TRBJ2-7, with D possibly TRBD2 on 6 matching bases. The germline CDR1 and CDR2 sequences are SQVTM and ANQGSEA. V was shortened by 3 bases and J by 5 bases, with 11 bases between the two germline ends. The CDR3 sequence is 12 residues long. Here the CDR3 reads CSVDGGFHEQYF. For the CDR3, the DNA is TGCAGCGTTGATGGAGGGTTCCACGAGCAGTACTTC.